Listed below are T cell receptor beta chains from one sample, sequenced in a study of blood T cell repertoires in COVID-19. Produced via immunoSEQ multiplex PCR; TCRdb's table is partial and in-frame only. The top ten hold 2.5% to 3% of the sample, which has roughly 200,000 clones, approximately 78% seen once. The sequenced material came from peripheral blood. These receptors were obtained from a woman aged 80 or over with active or convalescent COVID-19. The CDR3 runs from the conserved cysteine through the conserved F or W. Each record gives: CDR3 protein, J gene, V gene, clone size. The listing skips clone size in some rows; elsewhere it reads once, few, many or a size class.

CDR3aa: CASSLDTTDTQYF
j_gene: TRBJ2-3
v_gene: TRBV5-1
abundance: NA

CDR3aa: CASSTHGTGQYEQYF
j_gene: TRBJ2-7
v_gene: TRBV28
abundance: NA

CDR3aa: CSVVGSGGNQPQHF
j_gene: TRBJ1-5
v_gene: TRBV29-1
abundance: NA

CDR3aa: CASIPARFDHTEAFF
j_gene: TRBJ1-1
v_gene: TRBV28
abundance: NA

CDR3aa: CASSLVFGAGGPGTQYF
j_gene: TRBJ2-3
v_gene: TRBV7-2
abundance: few

CDR3aa: CASSGQFDTEAFF
j_gene: TRBJ1-1
v_gene: TRBV2
abundance: NA

CDR3aa: CAIGGQGEPQHF
j_gene: TRBJ1-5
v_gene: TRBV10-3
abundance: NA

CDR3aa: CASSPRTGGNSPLHF
j_gene: TRBJ1-6
v_gene: TRBV7-2
abundance: NA

CDR3aa: CAISLDRRNTIYF
j_gene: TRBJ1-3
v_gene: TRBV10-3
abundance: NA

CDR3aa: CASSHPGQQYEQYF
j_gene: TRBJ2-7
v_gene: TRBV4-2
abundance: NA

CDR3aa: CASSLVLIGTGGADGYTF
j_gene: TRBJ1-2
v_gene: TRBV28
abundance: NA

CDR3aa: CASREGQGAWGYTF
j_gene: TRBJ1-2
v_gene: TRBV10-2
abundance: NA

CDR3aa: CASSRGASGGATQETQYF
j_gene: TRBJ2-5
v_gene: TRBV5-1
abundance: NA

CDR3aa: CASRGDREGNTEAFF
j_gene: TRBJ1-1
v_gene: TRBV28
abundance: NA

CDR3aa: CASSLRWGETTF
j_gene: TRBJ1-1
v_gene: TRBV28
abundance: NA

CDR3aa: CASSHTGGGVTEAFF
j_gene: TRBJ1-1
v_gene: TRBV5-6
abundance: few

CDR3aa: CASSYGQVFPEQYF
j_gene: TRBJ2-7
v_gene: TRBV3-1/TRBV3-2
abundance: NA

CDR3aa: CASGGTSYNEQFF
j_gene: TRBJ2-1
v_gene: TRBV5-1
abundance: NA

CDR3aa: CAISESRTGADTQYF
j_gene: TRBJ2-3
v_gene: TRBV10-3
abundance: NA

CDR3aa: CSVEVPGTDYGYTF
j_gene: TRBJ1-2
v_gene: TRBV29-1
abundance: NA

CDR3aa: CATQQGFNYGYTF
j_gene: TRBJ1-2
v_gene: TRBV19
abundance: few